This is a list of T cell receptor beta chains from one sample in a study of Graves' ophthalmopathy and Graves' hyperthyroidism. TCRdb re-called the multiplex PCR reads through MiXCR, storing one row per CDR3 protein. This sample has roughly 480,000 distinct CDR3 sequences, with 13% to 15% found just once. The sequenced sample was blood. The receptors derive from a woman in her twenties or thirties with Graves' ophthalmopathy. Both conserved end residues are part of each CDR3. The order of the fields is D gene, V gene, clone size, J gene, CDR3 DNA, CDR3 protein. A D gene is named only where the DNA matches it firmly. Not every row has a clone size; where given, it reads once, few, many or a size class.

>TRBD1|TRBV6-2/TRBV6-3|many|TRBJ1-6
TGTGCCAGCACTCAAACCGGACAGGGAATTTCACCCCTCCACTTT
CASTQTGQGISPLHF
>NA|TRBV19|many|TRBJ2-7
TGTGCCAGTAGCCAACACAAAAACTACGAGCAGTACTTC
CASSQHKNYEQYF
>NA|TRBV6-2/TRBV6-3|NA|TRBJ1-5
TGTGCCAGCAGTTACCCCGGGACCTATCAGCCCCAGCATTTT
CASSYPGTYQPQHF
>NA|TRBV6-4|many|TRBJ1-5
TGTGCCAGCAGCAAGGGGGGCCTTTCCCCTGATTATAGCAATCAGCCCCAGCATTTT
CASSKGGLSPDYSNQPQHF
>NA|TRBV30|many|TRBJ2-2
TGTGCCTGGAGTGTAAGGGGCCCCGGGACCGGGGAGCTGTTTTTT
CAWSVRGPGTGELFF
>TRBD2|TRBV5-1|few|TRBJ2-2
TGCGCCAGCAGCTTTAGCGGGAGTTACACCGGGGAGCTGTTTTTT
CASSFSGSYTGELFF
>TRBD1|TRBV11-1|few|TRBJ2-4
TGTGCCAGCAGCTTAAAAGCCTCCGGGACAGGGGGGAAAAACATTCAGTACTTC
CASSLKASGTGGKNIQYF
>NA|TRBV6-1|many|TRBJ1-1
TGTGCCAGCAGCCCAGGTATCAGGACTGAAGCTTTCTTT
CASSPGIRTEAFF
>NA|TRBV12-3/TRBV12-4|many|TRBJ2-2
TGTGCCAGCAGTTTAGTAGACACCAACACCGGGGAGCTGTTTTTT
CASSLVDTNTGELFF
>NA|TRBV28|many|TRBJ2-4
TGTGCCAGCAGTTTTACTTCACAGGAAAAAAACATTCAGTACTTC
CASSFTSQEKNIQYF
>NA|TRBV7-9|many|TRBJ2-5
TGTGCCAGCAGCTTAGCGGGACCCTCGAGAGAGACCCAGTACTTC
CASSLAGPSRETQYF
>NA|TRBV12-3/TRBV12-4|many|TRBJ2-4
TGTGCCAGCAGTCTCAACCGGATACAGGAGATAAACATTAAGTACTTC
CASSLNRIQEINIKYF
>NA|TRBV24-1|many|TRBJ2-7
TGTGCCACCAGTGAGAACAGGGTCCCCTACGAGCAGTACTTC
CATSENRVPYEQYF
>NA|TRBV5-1|many|TRBJ1-1
TGCGCCAGCAGCTTGGCGGGGGAAGGAGCTTTCTTT
CASSLAGEGAFF
>NA|TRBV20-1|many|TRBJ1-2
TGCAGTGCTAACCCACAAACGGGGGGTGGCTACACCTTC
CSANPQTGGGYTF
>NA|TRBV6-4|many|TRBJ1-2
TGTGCCAGCAGCGGACTCGGCTGGCAGCCGAATAACTATGGCTACACCTTC
CASSGLGWQPNNYGYTF
>TRBD1|TRBV6-2/TRBV6-3|many|TRBJ2-7
TGTGCCAGCAGTTTACAGGGGGCCTACGAGCAGTACTTC
CASSLQGAYEQYF
>NA|TRBV6-5|many|TRBJ1-1
TGTGCCAGCAGTACCGCGGGGGGGAACACTGAAGCTTTCTTT
CASSTAGGNTEAFF
>TRBD1|TRBV24-1|many|TRBJ1-2
TGTGCCACCAGTGAGGCGGGGACAGGTCTTCGCGGCTACACCTTC
CATSEAGTGLRGYTF
>NA|TRBV7-2|many|TRBJ2-5
TGTGCCAGCAGCTTAGCGCGACGGGGGCGAGAAGAGACCCAGTACTTC
CASSLARRGREETQYF
>NA|TRBV14|few|TRBJ2-5
TGTGCCAGCAGCCAAGCTAATCAAGAGACCCAGTACTTC
CASSQANQETQYF
>TRBD1|TRBV19|NA|TRBJ1-1
TGTGCCAGTAGTAACAGGGGGGTGAGAAGCACTGAAGCTTTCTTT
CASSNRGVRSTEAFF
>TRBD2|TRBV2|many|TRBJ2-5
TGTGCCAGCAGTCTAGCGGGTTTACAAGAGACCCAGTACTTC
CASSLAGLQETQYF
>NA|TRBV4-1|many|TRBJ1-5
TGCGCCAGCAGCCAGACCGGGATTTTGCAGCCCCAGCATTTT
CASSQTGILQPQHF
>TRBD1|TRBV7-2|few|TRBJ2-2
TGTGCCAGCAGCCGGGTAGGACAGGTCCCCGGGGAGCTGTTTTTT
CASSRVGQVPGELFF
>TRBD2|TRBV12-3/TRBV12-4|many|TRBJ2-5
TGTGCCAGCAGTTTAGGGCTAGCGGGGGGCAGGAGACCATACTTC
CASSLGLAGGRRPYF
>NA|TRBV5-1|many|TRBJ1-6
TGCGCCAGCAGCTTGGCCCCAGGGAGATTGGGATCACCCCTCCACTTT
CASSLAPGRLGSPLHF
>TRBD1|TRBV5-5|many|TRBJ1-1
TGTGCCAGCAGCTTGTACAGGGGTGGAACTGAAGCTTTCTTT
CASSLYRGGTEAFF
>NA|TRBV5-1|many|TRBJ2-5
TGCGCCAGCAGCTTGTTGACAGAAGAGACCCAGTACTTC
CASSLLTEETQYF
>NA|TRBV28|many|TRBJ2-7
TGTGCCAGCAGTTCCTCATTAGGGCAGGGGAGCGAGCAGTACTTC
CASSSSLGQGSEQYF
>TRBD1|TRBV7-6|many|TRBJ1-6
TGTGCCAGCAGCCGATGGGACAGGCAAGGTCCTTATAATTCACCCCTCCACTTT
CASSRWDRQGPYNSPLHF
>NA|TRBV19|NA|TRBJ1-5
TGTGCCAGTAGCATCGGGGGCACCAATCAGCCCCAGCATTTT
CASSIGGTNQPQHF
>NA|TRBV28|many|TRBJ1-3
TGTGCCAGCAGTTTCGCGGGGAGGGGAAACACCATATATTTT
CASSFAGRGNTIYF
>NA|TRBV12-3/TRBV12-4|many|TRBJ1-1
TGTGCCAGCAGTTTATCATCTGGCACTGAAGCTTTCTTT
CASSLSSGTEAFF
>TRBD2|TRBV6-2/TRBV6-3|once|TRBJ2-7
TGTGCCAGCAGTTACTCCCGCAGCGGGAGCCGCGAGCAGTACTTC
CASSYSRSGSREQYF
>NA|TRBV30|many|TRBJ1-3
TGTGCCTGGAGTGTTGGACTGACCTCTGGAAACACCATATATTTT
CAWSVGLTSGNTIYF
>TRBD1|TRBV15|many|TRBJ2-5
TGTGCCACCAGCAGAGTAATCAGGGGGCAAGAGACCCAGTACTTC
CATSRVIRGQETQYF
>NA|TRBV2|many|TRBJ1-1
TGTGCCAGCACCGGGACTCAAGCTTTCTTT
CASTGTQAFF
>NA|TRBV6-5|many|TRBJ2-7
TGTGCCAGCACCCATTCGGGCTGGCAGTACTTC
CASTHSGWQYF
>NA|TRBV28|many|TRBJ1-1
TGTGCCAGCAGCCTCCCCTACGGGGTGAGGACTGAAGCTTTCTTT
CASSLPYGVRTEAFF
>TRBD1|TRBV10-3|many|TRBJ2-7
TGTGCCGCGGGACAGGGGGTCTACGAGCAGTACTTC
CAAGQGVYEQYF
>NA|TRBV5-1|many|TRBJ2-2
TGCGCCAGCAGCTTGGCGGCTGGGGAGCTGTTTTTT
CASSLAAGELFF